Below, one T cell receptor beta chain is given with its context. This sample is drawn from a study of control samples from healthy donors and cancer patients. The protocol was immunoSEQ multiplex PCR, while the TCRdb copy is restricted to in-frame clones and leaves out a portion. Here the sample spans tens of thousands of clones, more than 80% being singletons. The CDR3 has 15 amino acids. Trimming took 2 bases from V and 4 from J; bases not matched to a gene: 7. Germline CDR1 and CDR2: MNHEY and SVGAGI. The specimen was PBMCs. The TCR comes from a young man with colorectal cancer. The V call is TRBV6-5, the J call TRBJ1-2; 7 bases are a match to TRBD1. CDR3 coding DNA: TGTGCCAGCAGTTACGGGGACAGTGGGGTCTATGGCTACACCTTC. Translation: CASSYGDSGVYGYTF.